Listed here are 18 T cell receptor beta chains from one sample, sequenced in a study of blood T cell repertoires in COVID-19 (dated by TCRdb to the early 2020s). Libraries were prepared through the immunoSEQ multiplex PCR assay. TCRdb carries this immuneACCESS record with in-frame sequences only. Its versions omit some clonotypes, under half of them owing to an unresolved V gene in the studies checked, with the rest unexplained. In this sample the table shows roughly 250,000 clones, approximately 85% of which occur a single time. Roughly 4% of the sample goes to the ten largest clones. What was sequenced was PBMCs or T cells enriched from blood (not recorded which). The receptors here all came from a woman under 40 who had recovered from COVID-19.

The CDR3 coding sequence is TGTGCCAGCAGCACCAGGGATTCCCTTTGGCAGTACTTC. It translates to CASSTRDSLWQYF. The rearrangement links TRBV5-6 to TRBJ2-7, with D possibly being TRBD1 (5 bases). V was shortened by 4 bases and J by 9 bases, with 17 bases between the two germline ends. This CDR3 comprises 13 residues. CDR1 is SGHDT, CDR2 YYEEEE, per germline. Full variable domain (remainder filled in from reference TRBV5-6 and TRBJ2-7): DAGVTQSPTHLIKTRGQQVTLRCSPKSGHDTVSWYQQALGQGPQFIFQYYEEEERQRGNFPDRFSGHQFPNYSSELNVNALLLGDSALYLCASSTRDSLWQYFGPGTRLTVT.

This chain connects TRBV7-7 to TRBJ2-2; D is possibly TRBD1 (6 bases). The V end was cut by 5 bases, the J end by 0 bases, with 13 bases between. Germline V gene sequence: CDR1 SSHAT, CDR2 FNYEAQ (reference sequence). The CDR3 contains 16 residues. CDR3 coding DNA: TGTGCCAGCAGCCCGATCGACAGGCCGAACACCGGGGAGCTGTTTTTT. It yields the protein CASSPIDRPNTGELFF.

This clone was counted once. The CDR3 DNA reads as TGTGCCAGTAGTATAGAGACAGGGGAGAAAGCTTTCTTT. This sequence encodes CASSIETGEKAFF. The chain uses TRBV19 and TRBJ1-1; 8 bases are shared with TRBD1. The germline V gene encodes CDR1 LNHDA and CDR2 SQIVND (reference sequence). With 0 bases clipped from V and 9 bases from J, the junction kept 3 bases outside the gene matches. The length of the CDR3 is 13 residues. Full variable domain (remainder filled in from reference TRBV19 and TRBJ1-1): DGGITQSPKYLFRKEGQNVTLSCEQNLNHDAMYWYRQDPGQGLRLIYYSQIVNDFQKGDIAEGYSVSREKKESFPLTVTSAQKNPTAFYLCASSIETGEKAFFGQGTRLTVV.

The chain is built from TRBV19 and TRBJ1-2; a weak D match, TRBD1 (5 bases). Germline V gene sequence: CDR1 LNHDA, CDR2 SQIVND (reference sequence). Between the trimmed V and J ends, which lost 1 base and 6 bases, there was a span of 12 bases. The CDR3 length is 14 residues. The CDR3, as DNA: TGTGCCAGTAGTATAGGGGGGGGTCGAAATGGCTACACCTTC. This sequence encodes CASSIGGGRNGYTF.

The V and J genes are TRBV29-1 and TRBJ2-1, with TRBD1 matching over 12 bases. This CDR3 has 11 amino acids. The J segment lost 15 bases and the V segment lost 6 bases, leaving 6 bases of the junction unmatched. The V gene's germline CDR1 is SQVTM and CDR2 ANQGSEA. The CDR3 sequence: CSVDRDRGPFF. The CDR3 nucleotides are TGCAGCGTGGACCGGGACAGGGGGCCGTTCTTC.

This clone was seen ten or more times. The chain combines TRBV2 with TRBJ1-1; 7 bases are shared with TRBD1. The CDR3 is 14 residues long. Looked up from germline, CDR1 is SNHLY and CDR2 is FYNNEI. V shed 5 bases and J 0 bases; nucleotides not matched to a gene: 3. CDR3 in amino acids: CASSYGTVNTEAFF. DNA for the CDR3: TGTGCCAGCAGTTACGGGACAGTGAACACTGAAGCTTTCTTT. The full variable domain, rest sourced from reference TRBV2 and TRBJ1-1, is EPEVTQTPSHQVTQMGQEVILRCVPISNHLYFYWYRQILGQKVEFLVSFYNNEISEKSEIFDDQFSVERPDGSNFTLKIRSTKLEDSAMYFCASSYGTVNTEAFFGQGTRLTVV.

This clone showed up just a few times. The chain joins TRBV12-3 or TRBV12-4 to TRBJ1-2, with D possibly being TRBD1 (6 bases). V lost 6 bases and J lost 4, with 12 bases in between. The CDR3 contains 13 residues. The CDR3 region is CASSEDSTYGYTF. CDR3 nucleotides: TGTGCCAGCAGCGAGGACAGCACCTATGGCTACACCTTC.

The CDR3 DNA is TGTGCCAGCAGCCCATATCTAACAGGGATGGTACGTACGAATACGCAGTATTTT. This codes for CASSPYLTGMVRTNTQYF. The chain joins TRBV27 to TRBJ2-3; weak D call: TRBD1 (6 bases). The V gene's germline CDR1 is MNHEY and CDR2 SMNVEV (reference sequence). The CDR3 is 18 amino acids. V was pared by 6 bases and J by 7 bases, with 29 bases between.

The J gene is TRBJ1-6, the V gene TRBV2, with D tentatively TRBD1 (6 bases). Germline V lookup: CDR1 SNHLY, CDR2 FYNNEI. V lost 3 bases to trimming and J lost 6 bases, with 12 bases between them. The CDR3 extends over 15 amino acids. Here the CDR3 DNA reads TGTGCCAGCAGTGAGAGAGGGGGTGGTAATTCACCCCTCCACTTT. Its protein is CASSERGGGNSPLHF.

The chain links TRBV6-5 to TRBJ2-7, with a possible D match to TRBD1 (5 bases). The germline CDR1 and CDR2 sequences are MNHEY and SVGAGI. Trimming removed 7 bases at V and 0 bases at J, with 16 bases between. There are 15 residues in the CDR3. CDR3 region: CASMDGQAGSYEQYF. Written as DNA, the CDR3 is TGTGCCAGCATGGACGGACAAGCAGGCTCCTACGAGCAGTACTTC.

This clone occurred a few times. CDR3 nucleotide sequence: TGTGCCAGCAGCATCGGAACTAGTGGGGGCACAGATACGCAGTATTTT. This gives the protein CASSIGTSGGTDTQYF. The genes are TRBV7-9 and TRBJ2-3; D possibly corresponds to TRBD2 (5 bases). Trimming took 5 bases from V and 1 from J, leaving 16 bases between them. The CDR3 extends over 16 amino acids. Germline values: CDR1 SEHNR, CDR2 FQNEAQ (reference sequence).

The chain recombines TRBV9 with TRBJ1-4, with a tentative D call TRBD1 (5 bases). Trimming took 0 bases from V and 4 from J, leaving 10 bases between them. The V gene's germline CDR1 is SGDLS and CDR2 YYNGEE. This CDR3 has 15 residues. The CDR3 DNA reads TGTGCCAGCAGCGTAGGGGCAGGGTATAATGAAAAACTGTTTTTT. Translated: CASSVGAGYNEKLFF.

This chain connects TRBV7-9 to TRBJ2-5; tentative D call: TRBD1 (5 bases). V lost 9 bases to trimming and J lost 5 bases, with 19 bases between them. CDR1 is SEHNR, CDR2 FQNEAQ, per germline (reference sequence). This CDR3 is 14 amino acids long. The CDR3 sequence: CASSTGIERETQYF. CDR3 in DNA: TGTGCCAGTTCCACAGGAATCGAAAGGGAGACCCAGTACTTC.

The DNA of the CDR3 is TGTGCCAGCAGTTTCGGGTTAGGGCAGGGGACCTCTAACTATGGCTACACCTTC. It yields the protein CASSFGLGQGTSNYGYTF. The genes are TRBV28 and TRBJ1-2; TRBD1 might be the D (6 bases). V shed 3 bases and J shed 0 bases, with 20 bases lying between them. The CDR3 contains 18 residues. CDR1 and CDR2 from the germline V gene are MDHEN and SYDVKM.

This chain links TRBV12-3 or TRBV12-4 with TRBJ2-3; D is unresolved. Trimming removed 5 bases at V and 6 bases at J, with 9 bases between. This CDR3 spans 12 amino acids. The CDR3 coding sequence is TGTGCCAGCAGTCCCTCCAGTGATACGCAGTATTTT. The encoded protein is CASSPSSDTQYF.

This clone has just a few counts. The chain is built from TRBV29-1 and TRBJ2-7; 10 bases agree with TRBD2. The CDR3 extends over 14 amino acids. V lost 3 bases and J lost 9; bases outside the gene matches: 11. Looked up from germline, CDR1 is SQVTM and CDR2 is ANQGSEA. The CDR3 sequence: CSVEDVGTSEMQYF. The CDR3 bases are TGCAGCGTTGAGGACGTGGGGACTAGCGAGATGCAGTACTTC.

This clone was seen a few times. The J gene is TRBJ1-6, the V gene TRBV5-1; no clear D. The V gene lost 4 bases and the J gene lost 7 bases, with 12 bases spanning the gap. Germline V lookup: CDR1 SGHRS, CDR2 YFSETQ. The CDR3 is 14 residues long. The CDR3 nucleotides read TGCGCCAGCAGCCTAGAAGATGGAAATTCACCCCTCCACTTT. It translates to CASSLEDGNSPLHF.

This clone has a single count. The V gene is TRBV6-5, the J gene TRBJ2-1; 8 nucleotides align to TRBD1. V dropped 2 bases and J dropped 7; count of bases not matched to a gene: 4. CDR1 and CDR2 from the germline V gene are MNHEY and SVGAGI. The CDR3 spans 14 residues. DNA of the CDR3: TGTGCCAGCAGTTACGAGGACAGGGTGAATGAGCAGTTCTTC. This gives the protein CASSYEDRVNEQFF.